This paragraph reports one TCR beta chain. This record comes from a study of response to subunit inactivated influenza vaccine. Germline V gene sequence: CDR1 DFQATT, CDR2 SNEGSKA (reference sequence). There are 11 residues in the CDR3. The V and J ends lost 1 base and 5 bases respectively, with 6 bases between them. One entry per CDR3 protein, called by TCRdb with MiXCR from the RT-PCR reads. This sample has 450,000 to 600,000 distinct CDR3 sequences, with about 17% found just once. The sample here was CD4+ T cells sorted from PBMCs, taken around 25 months after vaccination. This TCR derives from a man aged 50 to 75 who received an inactivated influenza vaccine. This chain connects TRBV20-1 to TRBJ2-7, with D unclear. For the CDR3, the DNA is TGCAGTGCTAGAGGGATCCACGAGCAGTACTTC. It yields the protein CSARGIHEQYF.